Listed below are T cell receptor beta chains from one sample, sequenced in a study of patients and donors after allogeneic stem cell transplantation. Each CDR3 protein gets one entry after TCRdb re-called the RT-PCR reads with MiXCR. The sample gives 80,000 to 90,000 distinct CDR3 sequences, around 48% of which show up once; 60% to 65% is in the top ten. Material: blood, either unsorted or a sorted T cell fraction (not recorded which). The source is a human donor who was either an allogeneic HSCT recipient or a stem cell or donor lymphocyte infusion donor (not recorded which). It is not recorded whose cells these are; they may come from a transplant donor. Each CDR3 is given with its conserved first and last residue. Each record gives: clone size, V gene, J gene, D gene, CDR3 DNA, CDR3 protein. D genes are given only for firm matches. Clone size is shown for a subset of rows, as once, few, many or a class of expanded clone.

>-|TRBV12-3/TRBV12-4|TRBJ2-7|-
TGTGCCAGCAGTTTACAGGACATCATCTACGAGCAGTACTTC
CASSLQDIIYEQYF
>-|TRBV6-5|TRBJ1-2|-
TGTGCCAGCAGTTACGGCCGGGACCGCTATGGCTACACCTTC
CASSYGRDRYGYTF
>few|TRBV12-3/TRBV12-4|TRBJ2-7|-
TGTGCCAGCAGTCGGGGCTCCTACGAGCAGTACTTC
CASSRGSYEQYF
>-|TRBV4-1|TRBJ1-6|-
TGCGCCAGCAGCCAAATCTCGGGGGCCTATAATTCACCCCTCCACTTT
CASSQISGAYNSPLHF
>-|TRBV6-2/TRBV6-3|TRBJ1-1|TRBD1
TGTGCCAGCACACTGACAGGGGTAAGGACTGAAGCTTTCTTT
CASTLTGVRTEAFF
>-|TRBV14|TRBJ2-5|-
TGTGCCAGCAGCGGACTAGGGGGGCAAGAGACCCAGTACTTC
CASSGLGGQETQYF
>once|TRBV30|TRBJ2-7|TRBD1
TGTGCCTGGAGTGTACCTGGGACAGGGGCCTACGAGCAGTACTTC
CAWSVPGTGAYEQYF
>-|TRBV2|TRBJ1-2|-
TGTGCCAGCACCATGGCAGGGGCGCCCTATGGCTACACCTTC
CASTMAGAPYGYTF
>-|TRBV12-3/TRBV12-4|TRBJ1-3|-
TGTGCCAGCAGCGACCCACAGGGATCTGGAAACACCATATATTTT
CASSDPQGSGNTIYF
>-|TRBV4-2|TRBJ1-2|TRBD1
TGTGCCAGCAGCCGAGGGGACAGGGCCTATGGCTACACCTTC
CASSRGDRAYGYTF
>-|TRBV9|TRBJ2-7|-
TGTGCCAGCAGCGTAGGGGCAGCGTTTCGGGACGAGCAGTACTTC
CASSVGAAFRDEQYF
>-|TRBV29-1|TRBJ2-1|-
TGCAGCGTGGGGGGAGTGGGCTACAATGAGCAGTTCTTC
CSVGGVGYNEQFF
>-|TRBV20-1|TRBJ2-7|TRBD2
TGCAGTGCCACAGCGGGACCCCGGGTTTCGGAGCAGTACTTC
CSATAGPRVSEQYF
>few|TRBV29-1|TRBJ1-2|TRBD1
TGCAGCGTTGGTACGGACAGGGGGTACTATGGCTACACCTTC
CSVGTDRGYYGYTF
>-|TRBV27|TRBJ1-5|TRBD1
TGTGCCAGCAGTTCGGACAGGAATAGCAATCAGCCCCAGCATTTT
CASSSDRNSNQPQHF
>once|TRBV4-2|TRBJ1-6|-
TGTGCCAGCAGCCCCCCCGAAAAGGCACCCCTCCACTTT
CASSPPEKAPLHF
>-|TRBV19|TRBJ2-2|-
TGTGCCAGTAGTCCTCCCCTGGACACCGGGGAGCTGTTTTTT
CASSPPLDTGELFF
>-|TRBV7-9|TRBJ2-5|TRBD2
TGTGCCAGCAGGTATTCTAGCGGGCAAGAGACCCAGTACTTC
CASRYSSGQETQYF
>-|TRBV11-2|TRBJ2-7|-
TGTGCCAGCAGCTTATATTCTAGTCGACCTCAGTACTTC
CASSLYSSRPQYF
>-|TRBV12-3/TRBV12-4|TRBJ1-1|-
TGTGCCAGCAGTTCCGCGTGGAACACTGAAGCTTTCTTT
CASSSAWNTEAFF
>few|TRBV4-3|TRBJ1-6|-
TGCGCCAGCAGCCAAGATTCGAGGAAATCCCTGTCAAATTCACCCCTCCACTTT
CASSQDSRKSLSNSPLHF
>-|TRBV20-1|TRBJ1-2|-
TGCAGTGCTAGAGATTCCAGCGGCGCCGGCCCTGGCTACACCTTC
CSARDSSGAGPGYTF
>-|TRBV12-3/TRBV12-4|TRBJ1-2|-
TGTGCCAGCAGCCTCCCCAGAGCGGCTAGCGGCTACACCTTC
CASSLPRAASGYTF
>-|TRBV19|TRBJ1-4|-
TGTGCCAGTAGTTATGGCAGCCGTGCAACTAATGAAAAACTGTTTTTT
CASSYGSRATNEKLFF
>-|TRBV10-3|TRBJ1-6|-
TGTGCCATCAGTGACCCTCGGGGGTATCCCCTCCACTTT
CAISDPRGYPLHF
>-|TRBV11-2|TRBJ2-5|-
TGTGCCAGCAGCTTACCGACACACCAAGAGACCCAGTACTTC
CASSLPTHQETQYF
>-|TRBV5-1|TRBJ1-1|-
TGCGCCAGCAGCAATCGGAGCACCGCTGAAGCTTTCTTT
CASSNRSTAEAFF
>-|TRBV7-7|TRBJ2-3|TRBD2
TGTGCTAGCAGTTCCTGGACTAGCGGCACAGATACGCAGTATTTT
CASSSWTSGTDTQYF
>once|TRBV4-3|TRBJ2-5|-
TGCGCCAGCAGCCACTCAGCCGGCAGGGGCCAAGAGACCCAGTACTTC
CASSHSAGRGQETQYF
>few|TRBV28|TRBJ1-1|-
TGTGCCAGCAGTTTCGGCACGGAGAACACTGAAGCTTTCTTT
CASSFGTENTEAFF
>-|TRBV20-1|TRBJ1-4|-
TGCAGTGCTAGAGAGACAGATTTTAATGAAAAACTGTTTTTT
CSARETDFNEKLFF
>-|TRBV10-3|TRBJ1-5|-
TGTGCCATCCGTGGCTATAGCAATCAGCCCCAGCATTTT
CAIRGYSNQPQHF
>-|TRBV6-5|TRBJ1-2|-
TGTGCCAGCAGTCTCTTTGGGACGTTAATGGGAGGCTACACCTTC
CASSLFGTLMGGYTF
>-|TRBV11-3|TRBJ2-2|-
TGTGCCAGCAGCTTAGATTTGGGGTTGAACACCGGGGAGCTGTTTTTT
CASSLDLGLNTGELFF
>few|TRBV10-3|TRBJ1-1|-
TGTGCCATCACCCCGGGGATGAACACTGAAGCTTTCTTT
CAITPGMNTEAFF
>-|TRBV6-2/TRBV6-3|TRBJ1-3|-
TGTGCCAGCAGGGACCGAGCTGGCGGATCCTCTGGAAACACCATATATTTT
CASRDRAGGSSGNTIYF
>-|TRBV27|TRBJ2-2|TRBD2
TGTGCCAGCAGCTTAGCGGGAGAGGTCACCGGGGAGCTGTTTTTT
CASSLAGEVTGELFF